What follows are 14 T cell receptor beta chains derived from one specimen sequenced in a study of PD-1 blockade in classical Hodgkin lymphoma. Only in-frame clones appear in the TCRdb table, and some are missing; sequencing was by immunoSEQ multiplex PCR. The sample includes under 25,000 clones, 81% of them seen just once. Time point indicated: cycle 4 day 1 (C4D1), after less than seven weeks of nivolumab. Autologous stem cell transplantation was followed by relapse in every patient, and brentuximab vedotin exposure varied. The specimen comprised peripheral blood mononuclear cells (PBMCs), sampled before the fourth cycle of nivolumab. The receptors shown here come from a human donor with classical Hodgkin lymphoma.

V is TRBV6-5 and J is TRBJ2-7, with D unclear. The germline V gene encodes CDR1 MNHEY and CDR2 SVGAGI. The CDR3 is 14 residues long. V lost 2 bases and J lost 2, with 10 bases in between. CDR3 amino acids: CASSYTSRAYEQYF. The CDR3 DNA is TGTGCCAGCAGTTACACAAGCCGGGCCTACGAGCAGTACTTC.

The rearrangement links TRBV5-1 to TRBJ1-1, with unresolved D. Germline V gene lookup returns CDR1 SGHRS and CDR2 YFSETQ. The CDR3 sequence is 13 residues long. V lost 4 bases to trimming and J lost 1 base, with 8 bases between them. CDR3 bases: TGCGCCAGCAGCCCTATGGGGAACACTGAAGCTTTCTTT. Translating gives CASSPMGNTEAFF.

This clone is a singleton in its sample. The chain links TRBV6-6 to TRBJ2-5; the D is unclear. The CDR3 extends over 12 amino acids. The germline gives CDR1 MNHNY, CDR2 SVGAGI (reference sequence). V gave up 6 bases and J gave up 7 bases, with 12 bases separating them. CDR3 bases: TGTGCCAGCAGAAATTTTGTGGGGACCCAGTACTTC. Translated: CASRNFVGTQYF.

This clone has a handful of counts. This sequence joins TRBV2 and TRBJ1-5, with 7 bases aligning to TRBD1. CDR1 and CDR2 from the germline V gene are SNHLY and FYNNEI. This CDR3 has 15 residues. Germline trimming cut 6 bases from V and 3 bases from J; bases unmatched to any gene: 8. CDR3 protein: CASRVTGDHNQPQHF. CDR3 coding DNA: TGTGCCAGCAGGGTTACAGGGGACCACAATCAGCCCCAGCATTTT.

The chain's CDR3 is CASSLVKVHGYTF. The DNA of the CDR3 is TGTGCCAGCAGCTTAGTCAAGGTTCATGGCTACACCTTC. V is TRBV11-2 and J is TRBJ1-2; D uncertain. This CDR3 comprises 13 residues. V shed 1 base and J shed 6 bases, with 9 bases lying between them. Germline V gene data show CDR1 as SGHAT and CDR2 as FQNNGV.

The J gene is TRBJ2-2, the V gene TRBV5-1; 8 nucleotides match TRBD1. Trimming took 4 bases from V and 6 from J; bases not matched to a gene: 5. This CDR3 contains 14 residues. The germline CDR1 and CDR2 sequences are SGHRS and YFSETQ. This CDR3 is CASSLAQGAGELFF. CDR3 DNA sequence: TGCGCCAGCAGCCTGGCACAGGGGGCCGGGGAGCTGTTTTTT.

The chain carries TRBV19 and TRBJ1-5; no clear D. Trimming took 1 base from V and 3 from J, leaving 13 bases between them. This CDR3 region has 16 residues. The V gene's germline CDR1 is LNHDA and CDR2 SQIVND (reference sequence). CDR3 sequence (DNA): TGTGCCAGTAGTATAGCCGGGAATTGGGTCAATCAGCCCCAGCATTTT. Its protein product is CASSIAGNWVNQPQHF.

The chain joins TRBV29-1 to TRBJ2-5, with D unclear. Trimming left V 5 bases short and J 5 bases short, with 9 bases between. Per the germline V gene, CDR1 is SQVTM and CDR2 is ANQGSEA. The CDR3 runs 11 residues. The CDR3 region is CSVQSDETQYF. The CDR3 coding sequence is TGCAGCGTTCAATCGGATGAGACCCAGTACTTC.

The rearrangement uses TRBV2 and TRBJ1-4; possibly TRBD1 for D (5 bases). The CDR3 is 15 amino acids. Germline V gives CDR1 SNHLY, CDR2 FYNNEI. V lost 1 base and J lost 8, with 14 bases in between. As DNA, the CDR3 is TGTGCCAGCAGTGAAGGTCGGGGGGAGGACGAAAAACTGTTTTTT. Its translation: CASSEGRGEDEKLFF.

The chain combines TRBV7-2 with TRBJ1-4, with TRBD1 matching 7 bases. J was trimmed by 2 bases and V by 5 bases; bases with no gene match: 11. The CDR3 consists of 17 residues. Germline V lookup: CDR1 SGHTA, CDR2 FQGNSA. Here the CDR3 DNA reads TGTGCCAGCAGCGGCCTCGTGAGGGGGCACACTAATGAAAAACTGTTTTTT. It yields the protein CASSGLVRGHTNEKLFF.

The chain recombines TRBV29-1 with TRBJ2-5, with TRBD1 matching 8 bases. The CDR3 runs to 11 residues. With V trimmed by 8 bases and J by 5 bases, 4 bases remained unmatched. CDR1 is SQVTM, CDR2 ANQGSEA, per germline. The DNA of the CDR3 is TGCAGCTGCCGGACAGGGGAGACCCAGTACTTC. This encodes CSCRTGETQYF.

The chain is built from TRBV7-9 and TRBJ2-3; 7 bases line up with TRBD2. Germline V lookup: CDR1 SEHNR, CDR2 FQNEAQ (reference sequence). V dropped 6 bases and J dropped 3; count of bases not matched to a gene: 12. This CDR3 is built from 16 residues. The CDR3 DNA sequence: TGTGCCAGCAGTCATCTGGGGGAGGGCCGAACAGATACGCAGTATTTT. Protein product: CASSHLGEGRTDTQYF.

The chain is built from TRBV25-1 and TRBJ1-2; D gene unclear. Germline lookup yields CDR1 MGHDK and CDR2 SYGVNS. This CDR3 spans 13 amino acids. V shed 6 bases and J shed 2 bases, with 10 bases lying between them. Here the CDR3 DNA reads TGTGCCAGCAGAAAAGACGGAAACTATGGCTACACCTTC. It is translated as CASRKDGNYGYTF.

The chain carries TRBV18 and TRBJ2-7, with 8 bases fitting TRBD2. The CDR3 contains 17 residues. The V and J ends lost 3 bases and 5 bases, in that order; junction bases with no gene match: 15. The germline gives CDR1 KGHSH, CDR2 LQKENI. The CDR3, as DNA: TGTGCCAGCTCACCTTCCCTGATTAGCGGGGATAGGAACGAGCAGTACTTC. As protein: CASSPSLISGDRNEQYF.